What follows are 29 T cell receptor beta chains derived from one specimen sequenced in a study of PD-1 blockade in classical Hodgkin lymphoma. No patient escaped relapse after autologous stem cell transplantation, and brentuximab vedotin exposure varied. Produced via immunoSEQ multiplex PCR; TCRdb's table is partial and in-frame only. The sample contains about 97,000 clones, 75% to 90% of which appear only once. Source: peripheral blood mononuclear cells (PBMCs), taken at baseline. The receptors come from a human donor with classical Hodgkin lymphoma.

The rearrangement joins TRBV19 to TRBJ1-1, with 8 bases matching TRBD1. The trim removed 4 bases at V and 0 bases at J, leaving 13 bases unmatched. Germline CDR1 is LNHDA and CDR2 is SQIVND (reference sequence). This CDR3 has 18 amino acids. The CDR3 nucleotides are TGTGCCAGTAGTAGGGGGGTGTCAGGGGGCTTTGTGAACACTGAAGCTTTCTTT. Translated: CASSRGVSGGFVNTEAFF.

The chain joins TRBV21-1 to TRBJ1-2; the table assigns TRBD1, which was not confirmed against the DNA. TRBV21-1 is noted as a pseudogene. The CDR3 runs 15 residues. The CDR3 protein is CATVTGQPANYGYTF. Written as DNA, the CDR3 is TGTGCCACGGTTACCGGACAGCCCGCTAACTATGGCTACACCTTC.

The chain combines TRBV5-6 with TRBJ1-2; D is unresolved. Germline V CDR1 and CDR2: SGHDT, YYEEEE. With 4 bases removed from V and 0 bases from J, the gap between germline ends came to 13 bases. The CDR3 runs 15 residues. This chain's CDR3 is CASSLAGRANYGYTF. In nucleotides, the CDR3 is TGTGCCAGCAGCCTGGCGGGGAGGGCTAACTATGGCTACACCTTC.

The CDR3 DNA sequence: TGTGCCAGCTCACCCGAAGGGTTGGGAACTGAAGCTTTCTTT. It translates to CASSPEGLGTEAFF. This chain connects TRBV18 to TRBJ1-1; the D is unclear. The V end lost 3 bases, the J end lost 5 bases, and 13 bases lay between the germline ends. Germline loops: CDR1 KGHSH, CDR2 LQKENI. The CDR3 consists of 14 residues.

The chain joins TRBV14 to TRBJ2-1, with D uncertain. V was clipped by 3 bases and J by 10 bases, with 10 bases between them. CDR1 SGHDN and CDR2 FVKESK come from the germline V gene. The CDR3 is 12 amino acids. The CDR3 reads CASSHIRSEQFF. CDR3 bases: TGTGCCAGCAGCCACATAAGGTCCGAGCAGTTCTTC.

This chain connects TRBV28 to TRBJ1-3; 12 bases are a match to TRBD1. The J segment lost 4 bases and the V segment lost 3 bases, leaving 10 bases of the junction unmatched. This CDR3 has 18 amino acids. CDR1 is MDHEN, CDR2 SYDVKM, per germline. CDR3 nucleotides: TGTGCCAGCAGTTTGCCTTGGGGACAGGGGGCTTCCGGAAACACCATATATTTT. This sequence encodes CASSLPWGQGASGNTIYF. Combining the CDR3 with reference TRBV28 and TRBJ1-3 gives the whole variable domain DVKVTQSSRYLVKRTGEKVFLECVQDMDHENMFWYRQDPGLGLRLIYFSYDVKMKEKGDIPEGYSVSREKKERFSLILESASTNQTSMYLCASSLPWGQGASGNTIYFGEGSWLTVV.

The rearrangement joins TRBV5-1 to TRBJ2-7; the D gene is possibly TRBD1 (6 bases). V dropped 3 bases and J dropped 4 bases, with 17 bases sitting between them. Germline V gene lookup returns CDR1 SGHRS and CDR2 YFSETQ. The CDR3 consists of 15 residues. In DNA form, the CDR3 reads TGCGCCAGCAGCTCTGGGCTGGACAGTGCATACGAGCAGTACTTC. This gives the protein CASSSGLDSAYEQYF.

V usage is TRBV5-4 and J usage is TRBJ1-1; 7 bases agree with TRBD1. After removal of 1 base from V and 4 bases from J, the junction contained 4 bases not matched to a gene. Germline CDR1 is SGHNT and CDR2 is YYREEE (reference sequence). This CDR3 region has 14 residues. CDR3 sequence (DNA): TGTGCCAGCAGCTTGCAACAGGGGTCCACTGAAGCTTTCTTT. It encodes CASSLQQGSTEAFF.

The rearrangement uses TRBV6-6 and TRBJ2-1, with D possibly TRBD1 on 5 matching bases. The V gene lost 7 bases and the J gene lost 0 bases, with 13 bases spanning the gap. Germline lookup yields CDR1 MNHNY and CDR2 SVGAGI (reference sequence). The CDR3 has 15 amino acids. This CDR3 is CASTVGDSSYNEQFF. CDR3 bases: TGTGCCAGCACGGTCGGAGACAGCTCCTACAATGAGCAGTTCTTC.

This chain connects TRBV5-1 to TRBJ2-2, with no clear D. The germline V gene has CDR1 SGHRS and CDR2 YFSETQ. This CDR3 spans 13 amino acids. Trimming took 3 bases from V and 5 from J, leaving 8 bases between them. Here the CDR3 DNA reads TGCGCCAGCAGCTGGGTCGTTACCGGGGAGCTGTTTTTT. Residues: CASSWVVTGELFF.

This clone was detected only once. The gene calls are TRBV2 and TRBJ2-1, with 9 bases lining up with TRBD2. After removal of 4 bases from V and 5 bases from J, the junction contained 9 bases not matched to a gene. Germline V gene lookup returns CDR1 SNHLY and CDR2 FYNNEI. The CDR3 has 16 residues. The CDR3 coding sequence is TGTGCCAGCAGTGTCCGACTAGCGGCACAGAACAATGAGCAGTTCTTC. It translates to CASSVRLAAQNNEQFF.

This clone was counted between two and nine times. The chain uses TRBV10-2 and TRBJ1-5; D uncertain. The CDR3 extends over 14 amino acids. The germline CDR1 and CDR2 sequences are WSHSY and SAAADI. The ends were cut back, 2 bases at V and 5 bases at J, with 10 bases in the middle. CDR3 DNA sequence: TGCGCCAGCAGTGAGATCCGGGGAGATCAGCCCCAGCATTTT. The encoded protein is CASSEIRGDQPQHF.

This chain links TRBV10-3 with TRBJ2-3; D gene ambiguous. The CDR3 spans 13 residues. Germline CDR1 is ENHRY and CDR2 is SYGVKD. V shed 3 bases and J shed 1 base, with 5 bases lying between them. The CDR3 loop is CAISEVGTDTQYF. Written as DNA, the CDR3 is TGTGCCATCAGTGAAGTTGGCACAGATACGCAGTATTTT.

This clone was seen once. This rearrangement joins TRBV7-2 to TRBJ2-3, with D perhaps TRBD2 (5 bases). The CDR3 consists of 16 residues. Trimming removed 5 bases at V and 2 bases at J, with 17 bases between. Germline-derived CDR1 and CDR2 are SGHTA and FQGNSA. The CDR3 sequence: CASSLGLYPSTDTQYF. The CDR3 bases are TGTGCCAGCAGCCTCGGACTTTACCCTTCCACAGATACGCAGTATTTT.

CDR3 amino acids: CASSLTSGRLRAEQFF. The CDR3 DNA follows: TGTGCCAGCAGTTTGACTAGCGGGAGGCTGAGGGCTGAGCAGTTCTTC. The chain has TRBV28 and TRBJ2-1; 13 bases are shared with TRBD2. CDR1 and CDR2 (germline): MDHEN, SYDVKM. V lost 3 bases and J lost 9; bases outside the gene matches: 8. The CDR3 spans 16 residues.

The chain employs TRBV11-3 and TRBJ2-7; D gene unclear. Germline CDR1 SGHNT, CDR2 YENEEA. The CDR3 runs to 14 residues. Trimming took 1 base from V and 5 from J, leaving 12 bases between them. The chain's CDR3 is CASSLGGKINEQYF. The DNA for the CDR3 is TGTGCCAGCAGCTTAGGCGGCAAAATCAACGAGCAGTACTTC.

V is TRBV2 and J is TRBJ2-7; D may be TRBD1 or TRBD2 (5 bases each). The V end was cut by 6 bases, the J end by 6 bases, with 24 bases between. Germline assignment: CDR1 SNHLY and CDR2 FYNNEI. This CDR3 spans 16 amino acids. CDR3 sequence reads: CASSKIPTADIIEQYF. The DNA of the CDR3 is TGTGCCAGCAGCAAGATCCCGACAGCGGATATAATCGAGCAGTACTTC.

The CDR3 DNA follows: TGTGCCAGTAGTACGCTGACAGGGTTCGACGAGCAGTACTTC. Protein: CASSTLTGFDEQYF. The rearrangement links TRBV19 to TRBJ2-7; the match to TRBD1 covers 7 bases. Germline V gene lookup returns CDR1 LNHDA and CDR2 SQIVND (reference sequence). CDR3 length: 14 residues. The V and J ends lost 4 bases and 5 bases, in that order; junction bases with no gene match: 8.

The chain combines TRBV7-2 with TRBJ2-7, with 9 positions matching TRBD2. The length of the CDR3 is 16 residues. J gave up 2 bases and V 1 base, and 6 bases lay outside the gene matches. Per the germline V gene, CDR1 is SGHTA and CDR2 is FQGNSA. CDR3 protein: CASSLGLLAGTYEQYF. The CDR3 DNA reads TGTGCCAGCAGCTTAGGATTGCTAGCGGGGACCTACGAGCAGTACTTC.

The chain links TRBV29-1 to TRBJ2-3, with D possibly being TRBD1 (5 bases). The CDR3 spans 12 residues. Germline V gives CDR1 SQVTM, CDR2 ANQGSEA. Trimming shortened V by 8 bases and J by 3 bases, and 12 bases separated the two germline ends. CDR3 nucleotides: TGCAGCTCCATTCAGGGTACAGATACGCAGTATTTT. Its protein is CSSIQGTDTQYF.

This rearrangement joins TRBV5-1 to TRBJ2-3; D may be TRBD2 (6 bases). Deletions cut 3 bases from V and 0 bases from J, with 11 bases between. The CDR3 has 15 residues. Germline V lookup: CDR1 SGHRS, CDR2 YFSETQ. DNA for the CDR3: TGCGCCAGCAGCTCGGGACTCCCAAGCACAGATACGCAGTATTTT. Protein: CASSSGLPSTDTQYF.

CDR3 in DNA: TGTGCCAGCACCCTCCTGGACGCGGCAAACACTGAAGCTTTCTTT. It encodes CASTLLDAANTEAFF. The V gene is TRBV7-2, the J gene TRBJ1-1, with D uncertain. CDR3 length equals 15 residues. V gave up 7 bases and J gave up 2 bases, with 17 bases separating them. Germline V gene sequence: CDR1 SGHTA, CDR2 FQGNSA.

The sample holds many counts of this clone. J is TRBJ1-1 and V is TRBV9; unclear D gene. Germline loops: CDR1 SGDLS, CDR2 YYNGEE. Trimming shortened V by 2 bases and J by 8 bases, and 13 bases separated the two germline ends. The CDR3 loop spans 13 amino acids. The CDR3 spells CASSVHPATEAFF. CDR3 bases: TGTGCCAGCAGCGTCCACCCCGCCACCGAAGCTTTCTTT.

CDR3 residues: CASSSQSREQYF. The CDR3 coding sequence is TGTGCCAGCAGCTCACAGAGTCGGGAGCAGTACTTC. The V and J genes are TRBV7-8 and TRBJ2-7; the D is unclear. V was cut by 4 bases and J by 7 bases, with 11 bases left in between. CDR1 is SGHVS and CDR2 is FQNEAQ in the germline V gene. The CDR3 loop spans 12 amino acids. Together with reference TRBV7-8 and TRBJ2-7, the CDR3 gives the full variable domain: GAGVSQSPRYKVAKRGQDVALRCDPISGHVSLFWYQQALGQGPEFLTYFQNEAQLDKSGLPSDRFFAERPEGSVSTLKIQRTQQEDSAVYLCASSSQSREQYFGPGTRLTVT.

J is TRBJ2-6 and V is TRBV2; D not resolved. The CDR3 has 15 residues. The V end was cut by 2 bases, the J end by 0 bases, with 5 bases between. Germline V CDR1 and CDR2: SNHLY, FYNNEI. The CDR3 DNA reads as TGTGCCAGCAGTGAAACTCGCTCTGGGGCCAACGTCCTGACTTTC. As protein: CASSETRSGANVLTF. Looking up the rest from reference TRBV2 and TRBJ2-6 gives the full variable domain: EPEVTQTPSHQVTQMGQEVILRCVPISNHLYFYWYRQILGQKVEFLVSFYNNEISEKSEIFDDQFSVERPDGSNFTLKIRSTKLEDSAMYFCASSETRSGANVLTFGAGSRLTVL.

This chain links TRBV9 with TRBJ2-5; TRBD2 matches at 11 bases. This CDR3 region has 17 residues. The V and J ends lost 3 bases and 4 bases, in that order; junction bases with no gene match: 11. Germline-derived CDR1 and CDR2 are SGDLS and YYNGEE. The CDR3 sequence: CASSETSGNFGGETQYF. As DNA, the CDR3 is TGTGCCAGCAGCGAGACTAGCGGGAATTTTGGCGGAGAGACCCAGTACTTC.

The V and J genes are TRBV27 and TRBJ2-1, with D unresolved. CDR1 and CDR2 (germline): MNHEY, SMNVEV (reference sequence). Trimming removed 2 bases at V and 2 bases at J, with 4 bases between. This CDR3 is 13 amino acids long. The CDR3 DNA is TGTGCCAGCAGTTTACTTCCCTACAATGAGCAGTTCTTC. Translating it yields CASSLLPYNEQFF.

This clone was seen once. The rearrangement links TRBV5-1 to TRBJ2-7, with D perhaps TRBD2 (5 bases). V was clipped by 3 bases and J by 7 bases, with 20 bases between them. The CDR3 totals 15 residues. CDR1 and CDR2 from the germline V gene are SGHRS and YFSETQ. CDR3 coding DNA: TGCGCCAGCAGCTGGGGTTTGGACTCCCGCGAAGAGCAGTACTTC. Translation gives CASSWGLDSREEQYF.

This chain links TRBV5-1 with TRBJ2-3; D may correspond to TRBD1 or TRBD2 (5 bases each). Germline V gene data show CDR1 as SGHRS and CDR2 as YFSETQ. Deletions cut 3 bases from V and 1 base from J, with 15 bases between. The CDR3 is 16 residues long. The CDR3 loop reads CASSSDVRGGTDTQYF. The CDR3 region has the DNA TGCGCCAGCAGCTCGGACGTTCGAGGGGGCACAGATACGCAGTATTTT.